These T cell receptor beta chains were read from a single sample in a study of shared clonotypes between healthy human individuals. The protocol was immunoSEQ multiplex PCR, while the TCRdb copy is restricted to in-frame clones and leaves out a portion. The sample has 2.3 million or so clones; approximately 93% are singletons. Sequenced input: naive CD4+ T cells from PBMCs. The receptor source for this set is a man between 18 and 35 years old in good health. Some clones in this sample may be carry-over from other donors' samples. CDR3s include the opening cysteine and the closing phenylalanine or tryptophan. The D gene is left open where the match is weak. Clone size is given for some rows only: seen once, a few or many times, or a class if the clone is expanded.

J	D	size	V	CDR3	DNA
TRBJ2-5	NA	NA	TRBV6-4	CASIRHFCVETQYF	TGTGCCAGCATCCGACATTTTTGTGTGGAGACCCAGTACTTC
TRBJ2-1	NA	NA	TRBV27	CASSFGRYPYNEQFF	TGTGCCAGCAGTTTCGGCCGGTATCCCTACAATGAGCAGTTCTTC
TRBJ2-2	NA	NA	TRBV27	CASSFPGANTGELFF	TGTGCCAGCAGTTTCCCTGGGGCTAACACCGGGGAGCTGTTTTTT
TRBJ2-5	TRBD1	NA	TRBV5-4	CASSAGTGVRETQYF	TGTGCCAGCAGCGCCGGGACAGGGGTAAGGGAGACCCAGTACTTC
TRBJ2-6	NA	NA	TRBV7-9	CASSPRGAYGANVLTF	TGTGCCAGCAGCCCGAGGGGGGCTTACGGGGCCAACGTCCTGACTTTC
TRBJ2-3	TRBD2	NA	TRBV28	CASSPRDSGKDTQYF	TGTGCCAGCAGTCCCCGGGATAGCGGGAAAGATACGCAGTATTTT
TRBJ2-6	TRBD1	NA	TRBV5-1	CASSPGQGASGANVLTF	TGCGCCAGCAGCCCAGGACAGGGGGCTTCCGGGGCCAACGTCCTGACTTTC
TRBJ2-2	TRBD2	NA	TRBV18	CASSRTSGSTGELFF	TGTGCCAGCTCTAGGACTAGCGGTAGCACCGGGGAGCTGTTTTTT
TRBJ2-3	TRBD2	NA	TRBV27	CASSAGLAGVPPDTQYF	TGTGCCAGCAGCGCCGGACTAGCGGGAGTCCCCCCAGATACGCAGTATTTT
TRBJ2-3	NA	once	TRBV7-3	CASSLRLTETPRSDTQYF	TGTGCCAGCAGCTTAAGATTAACAGAGACACCCAGATCAGATACGCAGTATTTT
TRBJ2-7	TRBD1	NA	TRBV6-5	CASSRDRGKVEQYF	TGTGCCAGCAGTAGGGACAGGGGGAAGGTCGAGCAGTACTTC
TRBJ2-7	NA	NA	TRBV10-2	CASNRDISYEQYF	TGCGCCAGCAACAGGGATATCTCCTACGAGCAGTACTTC
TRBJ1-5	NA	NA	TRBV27	CASSLRPQYQPQHF	TGTGCCAGCAGTTTAAGGCCCCAGTATCAGCCCCAGCATTTT
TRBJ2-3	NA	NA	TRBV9	CASSVFSLGDTQYF	TGTGCCAGCAGCGTATTTTCTCTCGGGGATACGCAGTATTTT
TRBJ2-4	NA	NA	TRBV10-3	CAISETPGGVPKNIQYF	TGTGCCATCAGTGAGACACCGGGGGGCGTCCCCAAAAACATTCAGTACTTC
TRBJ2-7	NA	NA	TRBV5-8	CASSARDRPSYEQYF	TGTGCCAGCAGCGCCCGGGACCGGCCTTCCTACGAGCAGTACTTC
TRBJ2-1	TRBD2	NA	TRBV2	CASSELASGAAGEQFF	TGTGCCAGCAGTGAGTTGGCTAGCGGGGCTGCGGGTGAGCAGTTCTTC
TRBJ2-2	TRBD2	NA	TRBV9	CASTGTSGGGASGELFF	TGTGCCAGTACCGGGACTAGCGGGGGAGGCGCGTCCGGGGAGCTGTTTTTT
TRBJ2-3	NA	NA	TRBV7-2	CASHLNGADTQYF	TGTGCCAGCCACCTGAACGGGGCAGATACGCAGTATTTT
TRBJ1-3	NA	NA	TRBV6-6	CASSYTGSSGNTIYF	TGTGCCAGCAGCTACACAGGGTCCTCTGGAAACACCATATATTTT
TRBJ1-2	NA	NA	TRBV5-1	CASSPGPPGYGYTF	TGCGCCAGCAGCCCGGGACCTCCGGGCTATGGCTACACCTTC
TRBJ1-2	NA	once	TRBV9	CASSGGEFGYTF	TGTGCCAGCAGCGGAGGGGAGTTTGGCTACACCTTC
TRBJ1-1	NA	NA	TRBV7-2	CASSLAGQGRPDTEAFF	TGTGCCAGCAGCTTAGCGGGCCAGGGGCGCCCGGACACTGAAGCTTTCTTT
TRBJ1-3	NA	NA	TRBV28	CASNPPSSGNTIYF	TGTGCCAGCAACCCCCCTAGCTCTGGAAACACCATATATTTT
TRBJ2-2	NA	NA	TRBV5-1	CASSRGLNTGELFF	TGCGCCAGCAGCCGTGGTTTGAACACCGGGGAGCTGTTTTTT
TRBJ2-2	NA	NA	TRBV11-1	CASSPAAGQAWFF	TGTGCCAGCAGCCCCGCCGCTGGCCAAGCCTGGTTTTTT
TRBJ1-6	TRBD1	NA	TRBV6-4	CASSDSGTGENSPLHF	TGTGCCAGCAGTGACTCGGGGACAGGGGAAAATTCACCCCTCCACTTT
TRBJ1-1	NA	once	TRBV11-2	CASSSRTMTGSNTEAFF	TGTGCCAGCAGCTCGAGAACCATGACAGGTTCGAACACTGAAGCTTTCTTT
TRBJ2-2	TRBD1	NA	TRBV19	CASSIDRGSGELFF	TGTGCCAGTAGTATCGACAGGGGATCGGGGGAGCTGTTTTTT
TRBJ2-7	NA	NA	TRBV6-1	CASIPNPSYEQYF	TGTGCCAGCATCCCAAACCCTTCCTACGAGCAGTACTTC
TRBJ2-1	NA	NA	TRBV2	CASSVTRSSYNEQFF	TGTGCCAGCAGCGTTACCCGTAGCTCCTACAATGAGCAGTTCTTC
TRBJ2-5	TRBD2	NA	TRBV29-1	CSVIEGGAETQYF	TGCAGCGTTATTGAGGGAGGGGCAGAGACCCAGTACTTC
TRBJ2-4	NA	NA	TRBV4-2	CASSQGIADLAKNIQYF	TGTGCCAGCAGCCAAGGCATAGCGGACCTAGCCAAAAACATTCAGTACTTC